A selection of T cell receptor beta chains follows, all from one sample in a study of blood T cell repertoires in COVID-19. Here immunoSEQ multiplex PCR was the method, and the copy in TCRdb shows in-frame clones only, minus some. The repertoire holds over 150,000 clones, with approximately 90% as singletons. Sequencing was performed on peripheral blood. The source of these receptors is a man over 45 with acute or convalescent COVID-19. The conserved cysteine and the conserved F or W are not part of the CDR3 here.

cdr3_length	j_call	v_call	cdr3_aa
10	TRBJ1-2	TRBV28	ASSRQGRGYT
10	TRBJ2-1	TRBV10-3	AMSNLGEGQF
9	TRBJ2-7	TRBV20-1	SARTSYEQY
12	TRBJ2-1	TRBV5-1	ASSWGQGLNEQF
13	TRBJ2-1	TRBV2	ASSELRTGRNEQF
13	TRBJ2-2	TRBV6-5	ASRQEPSGSGELF
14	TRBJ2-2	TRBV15	ATSRVPSGNTGELF
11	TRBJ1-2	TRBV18	ASSPTGNEGYT
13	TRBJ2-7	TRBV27	ASSWGSGVSYEQY
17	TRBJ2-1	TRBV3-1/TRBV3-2	ASSQVGGSFAPGYNEQF
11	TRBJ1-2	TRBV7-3	ASSPQANYGYT
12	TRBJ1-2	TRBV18	ASSPGQGTYGYT
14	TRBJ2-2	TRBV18	ASSPAASGRHGELF
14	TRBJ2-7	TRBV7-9	ASSAGTSGPSYEQY
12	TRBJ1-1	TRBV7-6	ASSDHRGDTEAF
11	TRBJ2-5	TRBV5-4	ASTSGQGGTQY
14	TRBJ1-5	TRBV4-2	ASSQGQGAYPQPQH
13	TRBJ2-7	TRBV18	ASSPGLAGGGEQY
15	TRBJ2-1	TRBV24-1	ATSEGAGVRRTGEQF